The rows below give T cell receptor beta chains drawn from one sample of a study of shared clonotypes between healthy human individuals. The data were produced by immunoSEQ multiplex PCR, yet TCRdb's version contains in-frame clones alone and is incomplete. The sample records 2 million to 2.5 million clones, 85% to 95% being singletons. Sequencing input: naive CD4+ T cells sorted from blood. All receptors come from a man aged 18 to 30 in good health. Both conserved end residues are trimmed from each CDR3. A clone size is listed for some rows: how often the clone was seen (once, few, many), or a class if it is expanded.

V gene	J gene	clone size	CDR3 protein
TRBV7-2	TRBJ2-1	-	ASSLGDRDRGEQF
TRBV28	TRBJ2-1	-	ASSLSPSGGIWNEQF
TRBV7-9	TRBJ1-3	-	ASSLALGLGGNTIY
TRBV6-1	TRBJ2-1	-	ASTFLQYNEQF
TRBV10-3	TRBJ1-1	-	AAHREGANTEAF
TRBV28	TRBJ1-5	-	ASGPRSQH
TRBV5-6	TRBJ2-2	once	ASSLQGLANTGELF
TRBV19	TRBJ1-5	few	ASSIPVSGQPQH
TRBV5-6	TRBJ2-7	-	ASSLAYSGSRPQQY
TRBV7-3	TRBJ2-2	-	ASSFGAANTGELF
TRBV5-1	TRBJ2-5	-	ASSTRTGETQY
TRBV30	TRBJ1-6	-	AWSLLPDSPLH
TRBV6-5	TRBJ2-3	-	ASSTTSGRTDTQY
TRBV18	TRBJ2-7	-	ASSHQGSGASYEQY
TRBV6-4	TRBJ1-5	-	ASSVADNQPQH
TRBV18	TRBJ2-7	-	ASSPTSGGAEQY
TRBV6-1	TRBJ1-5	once	ASSEGTANNQPQH
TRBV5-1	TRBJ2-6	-	ASSTGEAGANVLT
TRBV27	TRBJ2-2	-	ASSRVGQSNTGELF
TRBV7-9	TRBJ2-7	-	ASSFGGYNEQY
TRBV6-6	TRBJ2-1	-	ASSWGQGAYNEQF
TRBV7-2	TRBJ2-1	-	ASTRGGSSYNEQF
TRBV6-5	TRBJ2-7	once	ASSSYSGTGRYEQY
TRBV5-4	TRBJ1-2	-	ASSPNRAYGYT
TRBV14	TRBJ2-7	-	ASSRSTGPFYEQY
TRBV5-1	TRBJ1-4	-	ASSFSTGGFDEKLF
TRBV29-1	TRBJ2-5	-	SVEGIGETQY
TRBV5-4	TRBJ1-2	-	ASRPGQQGAGGYT
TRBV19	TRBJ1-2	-	ASSAPQTGNYGYT
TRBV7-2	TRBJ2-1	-	ASSRTSGTNEQF
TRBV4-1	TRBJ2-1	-	ASSQGLAGGKFHEQF
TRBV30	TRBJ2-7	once	AWSVPPGTGLGQY
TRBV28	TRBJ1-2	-	ASSYRDRARDGYT
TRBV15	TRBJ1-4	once	ATSRYSGANEKLF
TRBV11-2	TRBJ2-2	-	ASSHRDYITGELF
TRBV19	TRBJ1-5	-	ASSIRQGLGSNQPQH
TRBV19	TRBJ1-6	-	ASSIVGDSPLH
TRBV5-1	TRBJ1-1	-	ASRPRAGGVGNTEAF
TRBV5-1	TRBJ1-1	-	ASSLGQGGTEAF
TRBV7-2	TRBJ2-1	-	ASSSPGQGVHNEQF
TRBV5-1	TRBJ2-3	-	ASSLVIGSGADTQY
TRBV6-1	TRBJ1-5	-	ASSATNSQTTNQPQH
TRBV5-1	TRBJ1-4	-	ASSSVQLPGKLF
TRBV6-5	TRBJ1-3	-	ASSYLQGGGNTIY
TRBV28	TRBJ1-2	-	ASSLKLVGFVGYT
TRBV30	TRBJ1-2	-	AWSGTVPYGYT
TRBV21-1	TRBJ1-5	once	AGSDRGRVRQPQH
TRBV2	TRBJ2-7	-	ASRGVGQSPEQY
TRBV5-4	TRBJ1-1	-	ASSLGRTGNTEAF